This T cell receptor beta chain was observed in a study of type 1 regulatory T cells. As for the study in general: T-allo10 is an in vitro-generated, Tr1-enriched CD4 T cell product specific for alloantigen.

The CDR3 has 15 amino acids. With 1 base removed from V and 8 bases from J, the gap between germline ends came to 15 bases. The germline CDR1 and CDR2 sequences are MGHRA and YSYEKL. TCRdb re-derived calls from the reads in MiXCR, one entry per CDR3 protein. This table holds about 74,000 distinct CDR3 sequences, 63% found once. The table lists this clonotype with a few counts. Its target is unknown. Material: cultured T cells, either the whole culture or a sorted T cell fraction (not recorded which). The subset: Tr1-enriched cell product generated in vitro against host alloantigens. This sequence was found in a human donor in good health. This chain connects TRBV4-1 to TRBJ2-1, with D possibly being TRBD2 (6 bases). The CDR3 region is CASSQGRSGVYEQFF. The DNA for the CDR3 is TGCGCCAGCAGCCAAGGGCGTTCGGGAGTCTATGAGCAGTTCTTC.